These T cell receptor beta chains were read from a single sample in a study. TCRdb re-called the RT-PCR reads with MiXCR, one entry per CDR3 protein. The sample records around 700,000 distinct CDR3 sequences, 13% to 15% being singletons. Sequencing was performed on memory CD4+ T cells from blood. The receptor set was obtained from a female donor in good health, serving as a healthy control. Both conserved end residues are part of each CDR3. The D gene is left open where the match is weak.

V gene: TRBV5-8
D gene: -
J gene: TRBJ1-6
CDR3 protein: CASSRDPQALHF

V gene: TRBV7-9
D gene: -
J gene: TRBJ1-4
CDR3 protein: CASSRSEKLFF

V gene: TRBV27
D gene: TRBD1
J gene: TRBJ2-1
CDR3 protein: CASSRQGNEQFF

V gene: TRBV20-1
D gene: TRBD2
J gene: TRBJ2-2
CDR3 protein: CSAREAGITGELFF

V gene: TRBV12-3/TRBV12-4
D gene: -
J gene: TRBJ2-5
CDR3 protein: CASSLAGVEETQYF

V gene: TRBV5-6
D gene: TRBD1
J gene: TRBJ1-5
CDR3 protein: CASSLGGTAGEQPQHF

V gene: TRBV24-1
D gene: -
J gene: TRBJ2-1
CDR3 protein: CATSRLENEQFF

V gene: TRBV7-6
D gene: -
J gene: TRBJ1-6
CDR3 protein: CASSPRPQDSGSPLHF

V gene: TRBV6-1
D gene: -
J gene: TRBJ1-5
CDR3 protein: CASIRALNQPQHF

V gene: TRBV7-2
D gene: TRBD2
J gene: TRBJ2-7
CDR3 protein: CASSFRARAGVPYEQYF